The sequence of this T cell receptor beta chain was determined in a study of blood T cell repertoires in COVID-19. The CDR3 has 16 residues. Germline values: CDR1 SGHTA, CDR2 FQGTGA. Trimming cost V 0 bases and J 4 bases, with 12 bases left between them. The authors' processing: For nucleated cells, counts were estimated from reference gene primer amplification. Measured with immunoSEQ multiplex PCR; TCRdb has only the in-frame clones, and not every one. V and J calls and clone size are as listed in that table; D and trimming were resolved from the DNA. The sample yields about 230,000 clones, approximately 81% seen once.

This chain uses TRBV7-3 with TRBJ2-2; TRBD2 might be the D (6 bases). Sequencing was performed on peripheral blood. This clonotype was sampled from a woman at least 80 years old with acute or convalescent COVID-19. The CDR3 here is CASSLTGSGFTGELFF. The CDR3 DNA is TGTGCCAGCAGCTTAACTGGCAGCGGGTTCACCGGGGAGCTGTTTTTT.